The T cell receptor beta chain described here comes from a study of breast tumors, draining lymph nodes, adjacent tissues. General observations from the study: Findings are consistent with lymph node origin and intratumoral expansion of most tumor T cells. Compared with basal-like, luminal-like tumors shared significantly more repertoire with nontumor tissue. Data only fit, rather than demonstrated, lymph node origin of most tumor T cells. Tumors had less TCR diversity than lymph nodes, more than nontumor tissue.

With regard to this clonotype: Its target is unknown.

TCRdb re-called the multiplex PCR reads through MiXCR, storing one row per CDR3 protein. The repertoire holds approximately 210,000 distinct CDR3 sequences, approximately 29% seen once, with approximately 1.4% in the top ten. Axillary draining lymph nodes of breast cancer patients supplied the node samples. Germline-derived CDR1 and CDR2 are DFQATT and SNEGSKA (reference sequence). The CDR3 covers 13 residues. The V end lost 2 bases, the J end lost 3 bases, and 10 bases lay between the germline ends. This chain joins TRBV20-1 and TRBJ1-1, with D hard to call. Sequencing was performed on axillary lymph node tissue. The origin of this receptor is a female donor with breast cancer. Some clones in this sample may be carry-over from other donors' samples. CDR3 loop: CSARSFQDTEAFF. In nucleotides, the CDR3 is TGCAGTGCTAGATCGTTTCAGGACACTGAAGCTTTCTTT.